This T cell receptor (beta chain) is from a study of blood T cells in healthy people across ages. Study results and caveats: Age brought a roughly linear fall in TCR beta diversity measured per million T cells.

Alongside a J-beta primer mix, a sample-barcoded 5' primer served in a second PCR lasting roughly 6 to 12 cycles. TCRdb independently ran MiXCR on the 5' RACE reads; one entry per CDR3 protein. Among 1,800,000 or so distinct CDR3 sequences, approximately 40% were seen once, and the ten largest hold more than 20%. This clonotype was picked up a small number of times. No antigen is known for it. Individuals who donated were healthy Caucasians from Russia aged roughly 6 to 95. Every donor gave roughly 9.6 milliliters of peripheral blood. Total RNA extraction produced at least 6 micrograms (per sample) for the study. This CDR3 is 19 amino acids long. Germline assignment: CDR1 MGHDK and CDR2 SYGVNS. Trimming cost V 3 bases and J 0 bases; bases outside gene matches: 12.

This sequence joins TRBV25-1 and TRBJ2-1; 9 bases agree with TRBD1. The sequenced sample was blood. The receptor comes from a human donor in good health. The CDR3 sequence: CASSDPTGGTTFSYNEQFF. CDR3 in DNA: TGTGCCAGCAGTGACCCTACAGGGGGCACCACCTTCTCCTACAATGAGCAGTTCTTC.